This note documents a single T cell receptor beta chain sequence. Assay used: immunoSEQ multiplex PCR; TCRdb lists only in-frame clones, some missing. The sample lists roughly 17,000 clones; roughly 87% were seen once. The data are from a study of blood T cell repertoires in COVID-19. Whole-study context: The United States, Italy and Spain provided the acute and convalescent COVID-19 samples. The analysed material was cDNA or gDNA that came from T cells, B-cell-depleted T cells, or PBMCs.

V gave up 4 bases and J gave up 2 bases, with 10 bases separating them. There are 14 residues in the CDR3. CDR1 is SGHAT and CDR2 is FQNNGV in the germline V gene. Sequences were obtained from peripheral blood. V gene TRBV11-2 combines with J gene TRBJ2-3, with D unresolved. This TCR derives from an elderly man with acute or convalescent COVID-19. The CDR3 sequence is CASSSYGVTDTQYF. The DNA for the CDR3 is TGTGCCAGCAGCTCTTACGGAGTCACAGATACGCAGTATTTT.